These 13 T cell receptor beta chains were sequenced from one sample in a study of cytomegalovirus exposure and HLA in healthy donors. PCR was performed using 60 Vbeta and 13 Jbeta primers. Libraries were prepared by immunoSEQ multiplex PCR; TCRdb keeps only in-frame clonotypes and omits some of them. The sample comprises roughly 190,000 clones, around 83% of which are singletons, and roughly 1.7% rests with the top ten. The sequenced sample was PBMCs. The receptors originated from a man aged 35 to 55 in good health and CMV-seropositive.

The V gene is TRBV28, the J gene TRBJ1-5; D ambiguous. The V and J ends lost 6 bases and 2 bases respectively, with 14 bases between them. This CDR3 is built from 15 residues. CDR1 is MDHEN, CDR2 SYDVKM, per germline. The CDR3 spells CASRQAAFGNQPQHF. CDR3 sequence (DNA): TGTGCCAGCAGGCAAGCGGCTTTTGGCAATCAGCCCCAGCATTTT.

The rearrangement uses TRBV19 and TRBJ2-2; 7 positions match TRBD1. J gave up 4 bases and V 7 bases, and 6 bases lay outside the gene matches. CDR1 LNHDA and CDR2 SQIVND come from the germline V gene (reference sequence). CDR3 length: 14 amino acids. Here the CDR3 reads CASTRDSSTGELFF. The CDR3 DNA reads TGTGCCAGTACCCGGGACAGTTCCACCGGGGAGCTGTTTTTT.

J is TRBJ2-4 and V is TRBV27; 7 positions agree with TRBD2. This CDR3 comprises 17 residues. Germline V lookup: CDR1 MNHEY, CDR2 SMNVEV (reference sequence). V was clipped by 4 bases and J by 2 bases; unmatched bases: 11. CDR3 sequence: CASSSAGGGRSKNIQYF. The CDR3 nucleotides are TGTGCCAGCAGTTCCGCTGGGGGGGGGAGGTCCAAAAACATTCAGTACTTC.

V usage is TRBV18 and J usage is TRBJ2-1; 8 nucleotides line up with TRBD2. Germline V gene lookup returns CDR1 KGHSH and CDR2 LQKENI. CDR3 length equals 16 residues. V dropped 1 base and J dropped 4; count of bases not matched to a gene: 6. As DNA, the CDR3 is TGTGCCAGCTCACCACGCGGGAGGCCACCTTACAATGAGCAGTTCTTC. Translation: CASSPRGRPPYNEQFF.

The chain employs TRBV25-1 and TRBJ2-3; 8 bases agree with TRBD2. From germline, CDR1 is MGHDK and CDR2 SYGVNS. Trimming at V came to 5 bases and at J to 5 bases, leaving 9 bases not matched to a gene. This CDR3 has 15 residues. CDR3 DNA sequence: TGTGCCAGCAGTCCCTTGCGGGGGGCAGGAGATACGCAGTATTTT. Translated, it gives CASSPLRGAGDTQYF.

This clone was detected once. J is TRBJ1-2 and V is TRBV6-1, with D maybe TRBD1 (5 bases). The CDR3 is 13 amino acids. The germline V gene has CDR1 MNHNS and CDR2 SASEGT. V was trimmed by 7 bases and J by 8 bases, leaving 17 bases between them. In DNA form, the CDR3 reads TGTGCCAGCATCTCCCTGGGAGGGGACGGCTACACCTTC. Encoded protein: CASISLGGDGYTF.

The chain links TRBV28 to TRBJ2-7; 9 bases are a match to TRBD1. Looked up from germline, CDR1 is MDHEN and CDR2 is SYDVKM. The CDR3 contains 14 residues. V lost 6 bases and J lost 4; bases outside the gene matches: 7. CDR3 sequence: CASRTRDRAYEQYF. In DNA, the CDR3 is TGTGCCAGCAGGACCCGGGACAGGGCTTACGAGCAGTACTTC.

This clone was seen many times. V gene TRBV11-2 combines with J gene TRBJ1-1; D perhaps matches TRBD1 (6 bases). CDR3 size: 13 residues. V was shortened by 7 bases and J by 5 bases, with 14 bases between the two germline ends. From germline, CDR1 is SGHAT and CDR2 FQNNGV. CDR3 protein: CASTRGAITEAFF. DNA for the CDR3: TGTGCCAGCACCCGGGGGGCGATAACTGAAGCTTTCTTT.

This chain connects TRBV6-5 to TRBJ1-2; 9 bases are shared with TRBD1. Germline loops: CDR1 MNHEY, CDR2 SVGAGI. The CDR3 is made up of 15 amino acids. V dropped 0 bases and J dropped 4; count of bases not matched to a gene: 3. The chain's CDR3 is CASSYSTGGSYGYTF. Here the CDR3 DNA reads TGTGCCAGCAGTTACTCGACAGGGGGAAGCTATGGCTACACCTTC.

The chain is built from TRBV18 and TRBJ1-1, with a weak D call TRBD1 (6 bases). Trimming took 3 bases from V and 6 from J, leaving 20 bases between them. Germline V lookup: CDR1 KGHSH, CDR2 LQKENI. The CDR3 runs to 16 residues. The CDR3, as DNA: TGTGCCAGCTCACCCCGGGACACCGGGTGGGTTGCTGAAGCTTTCTTT. Protein: CASSPRDTGWVAEAFF. Together with reference TRBV18 and TRBJ1-1, the CDR3 gives the full variable domain: NAGVMQNPRHLVRRRGQEARLRCSPMKGHSHVYWYRQLPEEGLKFMVYLQKENIIDESGMPKERFSAEFPKEGPSILRIQQVVRGDSAAYFCASSPRDTGWVAEAFFGQGTRLTVV.

Details on this clone: Other DNA sequences in the same sample also yield this CDR3. This rearrangement joins TRBV18 to TRBJ2-5; D gene uncertain. Germline V lookup: CDR1 KGHSH, CDR2 LQKENI. Trimming pared 3 bases from V and 5 bases from J, leaving 10 bases between. The CDR3 covers 13 residues. CDR3 in amino acids: CASSPDRLETQYF. The CDR3 coding sequence is TGTGCCAGCTCACCGGATAGACTTGAGACCCAGTACTTC.

This rearrangement joins TRBV6-5 to TRBJ2-5, with 10 bases identical to TRBD1. The CDR3 runs 14 residues. Germline loops: CDR1 MNHEY, CDR2 SVGAGI. V lost 8 bases, J lost 7 bases, and 10 bases stayed unmatched. CDR3 in amino acids: CASGSTGTGATQYF. DNA for the CDR3: TGTGCCAGCGGTAGTACCGGGACAGGGGCGACCCAGTACTTC.

The V and J genes are TRBV5-1 and TRBJ2-1; 8 nucleotides agree with TRBD1. This CDR3 contains 16 residues. The trim removed 7 bases at V and 7 bases at J, leaving 16 bases unmatched. Germline loops: CDR1 SGHRS, CDR2 YFSETQ. Here the CDR3 reads CASSRVGTGIGNEQFF. As DNA, the CDR3 is TGCGCCAGCTCTAGGGTGGGGACAGGTATCGGTAATGAGCAGTTCTTC. The full variable domain, with the rest looked up from reference TRBV5-1 and TRBJ2-1, is KAGVTQTPRYLIKTRGQQVTLSCSPISGHRSVSWYQQTPGQGLQFLFEYFSETQRNKGNFPGRFSGRQFSNSRSEMNVSTLELGDSALYLCASSRVGTGIGNEQFFGPGTRLTVL.